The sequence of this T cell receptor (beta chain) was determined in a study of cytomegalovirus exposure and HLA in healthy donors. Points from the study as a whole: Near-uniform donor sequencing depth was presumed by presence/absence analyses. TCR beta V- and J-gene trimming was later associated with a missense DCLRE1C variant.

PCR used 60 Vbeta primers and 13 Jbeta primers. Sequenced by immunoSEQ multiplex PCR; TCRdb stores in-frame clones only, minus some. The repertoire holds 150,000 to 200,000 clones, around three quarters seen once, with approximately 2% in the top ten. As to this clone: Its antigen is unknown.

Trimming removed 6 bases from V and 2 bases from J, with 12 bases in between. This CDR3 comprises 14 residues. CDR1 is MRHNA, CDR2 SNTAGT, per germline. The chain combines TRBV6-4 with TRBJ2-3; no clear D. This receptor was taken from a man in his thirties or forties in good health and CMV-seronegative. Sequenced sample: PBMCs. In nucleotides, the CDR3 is TGTGCCAGCAGCGAGGATACGATCACAGATACGCAGTATTTT. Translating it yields CASSEDTITDTQYF.